A selection of T cell receptor beta chains follows, all from one sample in a study of Ad26.COV2.S vaccination and SARS-CoV-2 variants. Sequenced by immunoSEQ multiplex PCR; TCRdb stores in-frame clones only, minus some. Of 380,000 or so clones listed, about 86% are singletons. Sequences were derived from peripheral blood, sampled in a trial of Ad26.COV2.S vaccine versus placebo. Source of these receptors: a person between 18 and 59 years old who received the Ad26.COV2.S COVID-19 vaccine or a placebo. Both conserved end residues are part of each CDR3. Fields, in order: J gene, D gene, V gene, clone size, CDR3 protein, CDR3 DNA. A D gene is named only where the DNA matches it firmly. Clone sizes are given selectively: once, few, many, or a class where the clone is expanded.

j_gene: TRBJ2-2; d_gene: NA; v_gene: TRBV10-1; abundance: NA; CDR3aa: CASSERGTGELFF; CDR3nt: TGCGCCAGCAGTGAGAGGGGCACCGGGGAGCTGTTTTTT
j_gene: TRBJ2-7; d_gene: NA; v_gene: TRBV7-2; abundance: NA; CDR3aa: CASVQKGGPYEQYF; CDR3nt: TGTGCCAGCGTTCAGAAGGGGGGCCCCTACGAGCAGTACTTC
j_gene: TRBJ2-3; d_gene: NA; v_gene: TRBV20-1; abundance: NA; CDR3aa: CSARTDTQYF; CDR3nt: TGCAGTGCTAGAACGGATACGCAGTATTTT
j_gene: TRBJ1-1; d_gene: NA; v_gene: TRBV14; abundance: NA; CDR3aa: CASSQGGLGIVTEAFF; CDR3nt: TGTGCCAGCAGCCAAGGAGGGCTGGGGATCGTCACTGAAGCTTTCTTT
j_gene: TRBJ1-6; d_gene: NA; v_gene: TRBV7-2; abundance: NA; CDR3aa: CASSPGLDKNSPLHF; CDR3nt: TGTGCCAGCAGCCCAGGGCTAGATAAAAATTCACCCCTCCACTTT
j_gene: TRBJ2-7; d_gene: NA; v_gene: TRBV5-1; abundance: NA; CDR3aa: CASSLSTPLGEQYF; CDR3nt: TGCGCCAGCAGCTTGAGCACCCCACTGGGGGAGCAGTACTTC
j_gene: TRBJ2-1; d_gene: TRBD2; v_gene: TRBV11-3; abundance: NA; CDR3aa: CASSSWTSGNYNEQFF; CDR3nt: TGTGCCAGCAGCTCTTGGACTAGCGGGAACTACAATGAGCAGTTCTTC
j_gene: TRBJ2-5; d_gene: TRBD1; v_gene: TRBV28; abundance: once; CDR3aa: CASSLYFRGQETQYF; CDR3nt: TGTGCCAGCAGTTTATACTTTAGGGGACAGGAGACCCAGTACTTC
j_gene: TRBJ2-3; d_gene: NA; v_gene: TRBV5-1; abundance: NA; CDR3aa: CASSLGEGFTTDTQYF; CDR3nt: TGCGCCAGCAGCTTGGGTGAGGGCTTCACCACAGATACGCAGTATTTT
j_gene: TRBJ1-5; d_gene: NA; v_gene: TRBV6-5; abundance: NA; CDR3aa: CASSYIGQPQHF; CDR3nt: TGTGCCAGCAGTTACATCGGGCAGCCCCAGCATTTT
j_gene: TRBJ2-5; d_gene: TRBD1; v_gene: TRBV4-2; abundance: NA; CDR3aa: CASSQEGTVQETQYF; CDR3nt: TGTGCCAGCAGCCAAGAGGGGACAGTACAAGAGACCCAGTACTTC
j_gene: TRBJ1-1; d_gene: TRBD1; v_gene: TRBV28; abundance: NA; CDR3aa: CASSLDRERAFF; CDR3nt: TGTGCCAGCAGTTTAGACAGGGAGAGGGCTTTCTTT
j_gene: TRBJ2-3; d_gene: NA; v_gene: TRBV5-6; abundance: NA; CDR3aa: CASSLFRNADTQYF; CDR3nt: TGTGCCAGCAGCTTGTTTAGGAACGCCGATACGCAGTATTTT
j_gene: TRBJ2-2; d_gene: TRBD2; v_gene: TRBV6-1; abundance: NA; CDR3aa: CASSDLAGTNTGELFF; CDR3nt: TGTGCCAGCAGTGACCTAGCGGGGACGAACACCGGGGAGCTGTTTTTT
j_gene: TRBJ1-2; d_gene: NA; v_gene: TRBV19; abundance: NA; CDR3aa: CASSIAVRASNYGYTF; CDR3nt: TGTGCCAGTAGTATAGCTGTCCGGGCCTCTAACTATGGCTACACCTTC
j_gene: TRBJ2-1; d_gene: NA; v_gene: TRBV24-1; abundance: NA; CDR3aa: CATSVSRYNEQFF; CDR3nt: TGTGCCACCAGTGTTTCCCGATACAATGAGCAGTTCTTC
j_gene: TRBJ1-2; d_gene: TRBD1; v_gene: TRBV7-2; abundance: NA; CDR3aa: CASSLRTGENYGYTF; CDR3nt: TGTGCCAGCAGCTTAAGGACAGGGGAAAACTATGGCTACACCTTC
j_gene: TRBJ1-3; d_gene: NA; v_gene: TRBV4-3; abundance: NA; CDR3aa: CASSQEASGAGNTIYF; CDR3nt: TGCGCCAGCAGCCAAGAGGCCTCCGGAGCCGGAAACACCATATATTTT
j_gene: TRBJ1-4; d_gene: NA; v_gene: TRBV5-6; abundance: once; CDR3aa: CASSLLASWDEKLFF; CDR3nt: TGTGCCAGCAGCTTGTTGGCGTCTTGGGATGAAAAACTGTTTTTT
j_gene: TRBJ2-1; d_gene: TRBD2; v_gene: TRBV9; abundance: NA; CDR3aa: CASSASGRVGNEQFF; CDR3nt: TGTGCCAGCAGCGCTAGCGGGAGGGTCGGGAATGAGCAGTTCTTC
j_gene: TRBJ2-6; d_gene: NA; v_gene: TRBV6-4; abundance: NA; CDR3aa: CASSGRDTNSGANVLTF; CDR3nt: TGTGCCAGCAGTGGTCGGGACACCAACTCTGGGGCCAACGTCCTGACTTTC
j_gene: TRBJ1-2; d_gene: NA; v_gene: TRBV4-2; abundance: NA; CDR3aa: CASSQGDHGYTF; CDR3nt: TGTGCCAGCAGCCAAGGAGATCATGGCTACACCTTC
j_gene: TRBJ1-6; d_gene: NA; v_gene: TRBV7-8; abundance: NA; CDR3aa: CASSSWMSSYNSPLHF; CDR3nt: TGTGCCAGCAGCTCATGGATGAGCTCCTATAATTCACCCCTCCACTTT
j_gene: TRBJ2-5; d_gene: NA; v_gene: TRBV7-9; abundance: NA; CDR3aa: CASSKQETQYF; CDR3nt: TGTGCCAGCAGCAAACAAGAGACCCAGTACTTC
j_gene: TRBJ2-6; d_gene: TRBD1; v_gene: TRBV9; abundance: NA; CDR3aa: CARWVDRGWSGANVLTF; CDR3nt: TGTGCCAGATGGGTTGACAGGGGTTGGTCTGGGGCCAACGTCCTGACTTTC
j_gene: TRBJ1-6; d_gene: NA; v_gene: TRBV10-3; abundance: NA; CDR3aa: CAISSRGPQGLISPLHF; CDR3nt: TGTGCCATCAGTTCACGGGGACCTCAGGGGTTGATCTCACCCCTCCACTTT
j_gene: TRBJ2-7; d_gene: NA; v_gene: TRBV19; abundance: NA; CDR3aa: CASSDSLGSYEQYF; CDR3nt: TGTGCCAGTAGTGATTCCCTGGGATCCTACGAGCAGTACTTC
j_gene: TRBJ2-7; d_gene: NA; v_gene: TRBV7-9; abundance: NA; CDR3aa: CASSQGQGLSYEQYF; CDR3nt: TGTGCCAGCAGCCAGGGTCAGGGCCTATCCTACGAGCAGTACTTC
j_gene: TRBJ2-5; d_gene: TRBD1; v_gene: TRBV5-1; abundance: NA; CDR3aa: CASSGSTTGTETQYF; CDR3nt: TGCGCCAGCAGCGGGTCTACGACAGGGACAGAGACCCAGTACTTC
j_gene: TRBJ2-7; d_gene: TRBD1; v_gene: TRBV2; abundance: NA; CDR3aa: CASSSPMTGGFWEQYF; CDR3nt: TGTGCCAGCAGTTCGCCAATGACAGGGGGTTTCTGGGAGCAGTACTTC
j_gene: TRBJ1-3; d_gene: NA; v_gene: TRBV6-6; abundance: NA; CDR3aa: CASSPRGYRYSGNTIYF; CDR3nt: TGTGCCAGCAGTCCCCGGGGCTACCGTTACTCTGGAAACACCATATATTTT
j_gene: TRBJ2-7; d_gene: TRBD1; v_gene: TRBV10-3; abundance: NA; CDR3aa: CAISRPGQGYEQYF; CDR3nt: TGTGCCATCAGCCGACCGGGACAGGGTTACGAGCAGTACTTC
j_gene: TRBJ2-5; d_gene: TRBD1; v_gene: TRBV14; abundance: once; CDR3aa: CASSRRTVGGLHQETQYF; CDR3nt: TGTGCCAGCAGCCGAAGGACCGTAGGGGGCCTTCACCAAGAGACCCAGTACTTC
j_gene: TRBJ2-1; d_gene: NA; v_gene: TRBV7-8; abundance: NA; CDR3aa: CASSQGGNLPYNEQFF; CDR3nt: TGTGCCAGCAGCCAGGGCGGGAACCTCCCGTACAATGAGCAGTTCTTC
j_gene: TRBJ2-3; d_gene: NA; v_gene: TRBV2; abundance: NA; CDR3aa: CASSEGPDTQYF; CDR3nt: TGTGCCAGCAGTGAAGGCCCAGATACGCAGTATTTT